One sample yielded the 28 T cell receptor beta chains listed below, sequenced in a study of OX40 agonist ivuxolimab in advanced cancers. Clones were read by immunoSEQ multiplex PCR, and TCRdb kept only the in-frame ones, dropping some. Among about 60,000 clones listed, over 90% were seen once. The source was CD4+ or CD8+ T cells sorted from blood, collected in a trial of the OX40 agonist ivuxolimab. These TCRs come from an adult with an advanced solid tumor such as melanoma, head and neck, liver or kidney cancer.

The chain couples TRBV9 to TRBJ2-2; 14 bases map to TRBD2. V gave up 2 bases and J gave up 1 base; unmatched junction bases: 10. CDR1 and CDR2 (germline): SGDLS, YYNGEE. This CDR3 is built from 20 residues. The CDR3 nucleotides read TGTGCCAGCAGCGTTAATCGGGGACTAGCGGGAGTCCTGAACACCGGGGAGCTGTTTTTT. Its protein product is CASSVNRGLAGVLNTGELFF.

This chain connects TRBV2 to TRBJ2-5; 8 bases map to TRBD2. Germline V CDR1 and CDR2: SNHLY, FYNNEI. CDR3 length: 16 residues. With 4 bases clipped from V and 1 base from J, the junction kept 8 bases outside the gene matches. The CDR3 region has the DNA TGTGCCAGCAGTGGAGAGGTTAGCGGGACCCAAGAGACCCAGTACTTC. This codes for CASSGEVSGTQETQYF. The variable domain in full, with the rest retrieved from reference TRBV2 and TRBJ2-5, is EPEVTQTPSHQVTQMGQEVILRCVPISNHLYFYWYRQILGQKVEFLVSFYNNEISEKSEIFDDQFSVERPDGSNFTLKIRSTKLEDSAMYFCASSGEVSGTQETQYFGPGTRLLVL.

The chain has TRBV5-8 and TRBJ2-4; D is unresolved. Germline-derived CDR1 and CDR2 are SGHTS and YDEGEE. The CDR3 runs to 17 residues. The V gene lost 2 bases and the J gene lost 0 bases, with 15 bases spanning the gap. CDR3 DNA sequence: TGTGCCAGCAGCTTCGAGGAATCTATTCTAGCCAAAAACATTCAGTACTTC. This translates into CASSFEESILAKNIQYF. Looking up the rest from reference TRBV5-8 and TRBJ2-4 gives the full variable domain: EAGVTQSPTHLIKTRGQQATLRCSPISGHTSVYWYQQALGLGLQFLLWYDEGEERNRGNFPPRFSGRQFPNYSSELNVNALELEDSALYLCASSFEESILAKNIQYFGAGTRLSVL.

Concerning this clone: It is likely a read error, because the conserved phenylalanine at the end of the CDR3 is missing. The chain recombines TRBV30 with TRBJ1-2, with D unresolved. Germline-derived CDR1 and CDR2 are GTSNPN and SVGIG (reference sequence). There are 13 residues in the CDR3. The V gene lost 3 bases and the J gene lost 2 bases, with 10 bases spanning the gap. CDR3 nucleotides: TGTGCCTGGAGGGAGTCAAGAAACTATGGCTACACCCTC. This sequence encodes CAWRESRNYGYTL.

The chain employs TRBV6-1 and TRBJ2-3, with 9 bases lining up with TRBD2. The CDR3 spans 17 residues. In germline, CDR1 is MNHNS, CDR2 SASEGT. V shed 3 bases and J 2 bases; nucleotides not matched to a gene: 9. CDR3 residues: CASSEIAGAALTDTQYF. DNA for the CDR3: TGTGCCAGCAGTGAGATAGCGGGAGCGGCCCTCACAGATACGCAGTATTTT.

The rearrangement uses TRBV6-1 and TRBJ2-7; TRBD1 agrees at 11 bases. In germline, CDR1 is MNHNS, CDR2 SASEGT. The CDR3 covers 14 residues. V shed 10 bases, J shed 5 bases, and the junction held 10 bases outside the gene matches. As DNA, the CDR3 is TGTGCCACCACAAAAGGACAGGGGGCTGACGAGCAGTACTTC. Its protein product is CATTKGQGADEQYF.

The V and J genes are TRBV9 and TRBJ1-5; 7 positions agree with TRBD1. The CDR3 spans 15 residues. Germline loops: CDR1 SGDLS, CDR2 YYNGEE. The junction had 7 bases not matched to a gene; V was cut back by 0 bases and J by 7 bases. Here the CDR3 DNA reads TGTGCCAGCAGCGTAGATACAGGGGAAGGACAGCCCCAGCATTTT. Amino acid sequence: CASSVDTGEGQPQHF.

V usage is TRBV7-3 and J usage is TRBJ2-3, with 11 bases matching TRBD2. Looked up from germline, CDR1 is SGHTA and CDR2 is FQGTGA. J lost 4 bases, V lost 6 bases, and 3 bases had no gene match. The CDR3 has 14 residues. CDR3 coding DNA: TGTGCCAGCAGTACTAGCGGGAGCCCAGATACGCAGTATTTT. Residues: CASSTSGSPDTQYF.

V and J are TRBV6-5 and TRBJ2-7; no clear D. The CDR3 covers 12 residues. The germline V gene encodes CDR1 MNHEY and CDR2 SVGAGI. The germline V and J ends were trimmed by 7 bases and 2 bases, with 9 bases remaining between them. Here the CDR3 reads CASIGSTYEQYF. CDR3 DNA: TGTGCCAGCATCGGCTCGACCTACGAGCAGTACTTC.

The genes are TRBV5-4 and TRBJ2-5, with a possible D match to TRBD2 (6 bases). This CDR3 is built from 14 residues. The V and J ends lost 0 bases and 3 bases respectively, with 9 bases between them. The germline V gene has CDR1 SGHNT and CDR2 YYREEE (reference sequence). The CDR3 DNA reads as TGTGCCAGCAGCTTGGTGGGACTTAAAGAGACCCAGTACTTC. It translates to CASSLVGLKETQYF. The full variable domain, completed using reference TRBV5-4 and TRBJ2-5, is ETGVTQSPTHLIKTRGQQVTLRCSSQSGHNTVSWYQQALGQGPQFIFQYYREEENGRGNFPPRFSGLQFPNYSSELNVNALELDDSALYLCASSLVGLKETQYFGPGTRLLVL.

V gene TRBV29-1 combines with J gene TRBJ1-1; D is unclear. This CDR3 has 15 residues. Trimming left V 5 bases short and J 0 bases short, with 16 bases between. Germline values: CDR1 SQVTM, CDR2 ANQGSEA. CDR3 nucleotide sequence: TGCAGCGTTCGGGGATCGCCTGCCCTGAACACTGAAGCTTTCTTT. It codes for CSVRGSPALNTEAFF.

The count of this clone is one. The J gene is TRBJ2-7, the V gene TRBV28, with 7 bases lining up with TRBD2. The CDR3 is made up of 17 amino acids. CDR1 and CDR2 (germline): MDHEN, SYDVKM. V dropped 2 bases and J dropped 6; count of bases not matched to a gene: 16. The CDR3 coding sequence is TGTGCCAGCAGTTTAGGGGTCGGGAGGCAGTTGGGTCCCGAGCAGTACTTC. It is translated as CASSLGVGRQLGPEQYF.

The rearrangement joins TRBV9 to TRBJ1-5, with 9 bases fitting TRBD1. There are 17 residues in the CDR3. Unmatched junction bases numbered 10, after V lost 2 bases and J lost 4 bases. Germline-derived CDR1 and CDR2 are SGDLS and YYNGEE. CDR3 nucleotide sequence: TGTGCCAGCAGCGTTCAGTCGACAGGGGGAAATAATCAGCCCCAGCATTTT. This encodes CASSVQSTGGNNQPQHF.

This clone is medium-sized (0.01 to 0.1%) by share. This sequence joins TRBV7-9 and TRBJ2-1, with TRBD2 matching 8 bases. The CDR3 length is 15 residues. V trimming: 1 base; J trimming: 7 bases; junction bases outside the gene matches: 6. Germline CDR1 is SEHNR and CDR2 is FQNEAQ (reference sequence). CDR3 in amino acids: CASSLVALAGNEQFF. DNA of the CDR3: TGTGCCAGCAGCTTAGTAGCGCTAGCGGGTAATGAGCAGTTCTTC.

The rearrangement joins TRBV6-5 to TRBJ2-2; no clear D gene. CDR1 is MNHEY and CDR2 is SVGAGI in the germline V gene. V dropped 0 bases and J dropped 4 bases, with 3 bases sitting between them. There are 13 residues in the CDR3. The CDR3 region has the DNA TGTGCCAGCAGTTACTCATTCACCGGGGAGCTGTTTTTT. Translation gives CASSYSFTGELFF.

The chain carries TRBV4-1 and TRBJ2-7; D might be TRBD2 (5 bases). Germline V gene sequence: CDR1 MGHRA, CDR2 YSYEKL. V was shortened by 1 base and J by 4 bases, with 8 bases between the two germline ends. This CDR3 is built from 13 residues. The CDR3 DNA follows: TGCGCCAGCAGCCAAGCCCCGGGATACGAGCAGTACTTC. It is translated as CASSQAPGYEQYF.

This sequence joins TRBV27 and TRBJ2-2; D remains unclear. CDR1 is MNHEY, CDR2 SMNVEV, per germline (reference sequence). Trimming stripped 2 bases from V and 7 bases from J, with 17 bases between. The CDR3 loop spans 16 amino acids. This CDR3 reads CASSLRPQSLYGELFF. Written as DNA, the CDR3 is TGTGCCAGCAGTTTAAGACCCCAAAGTCTATACGGGGAGCTGTTTTTT.

This clone came up a few times. CDR3 in amino acids: CASSDTGGDWRAYEQYF. CDR3 DNA sequence: TGTGCCAGCAGTGATACGGGAGGAGACTGGAGGGCCTACGAGCAGTACTTC. This chain connects TRBV6-1 to TRBJ2-7, with 7 nucleotides matching TRBD2. This CDR3 spans 17 amino acids. J lost 2 bases, V lost 3 bases, and 13 bases had no gene match. Germline assignment: CDR1 MNHNS and CDR2 SASEGT.

The chain has TRBV5-4 and TRBJ2-7; 8 bases fit TRBD1. The CDR3 sequence is 15 residues long. Germline V gives CDR1 SGHNT, CDR2 YYREEE (reference sequence). V gave up 2 bases and J gave up 5 bases; unmatched junction bases: 9. For the CDR3, the DNA is TGTGCCAGCAGCTTACCGGGACAGGTCTACCACGAGCAGTACTTC. It yields the protein CASSLPGQVYHEQYF.

The chain employs TRBV28 and TRBJ2-2, with 7 bases fitting TRBD1. With 6 bases clipped from V and 6 bases from J, the junction kept 13 bases outside the gene matches. Per the germline V gene, CDR1 is MDHEN and CDR2 is SYDVKM. This CDR3 is 16 amino acids long. Here the CDR3 reads CASSPPGGRGPGELFF. CDR3 DNA: TGTGCCAGCAGCCCCCCAGGTGGTAGGGGGCCCGGGGAGCTGTTTTTT.

The genes are TRBV29-1 and TRBJ2-7, with TRBD2 matching 9 bases. The CDR3 extends over 14 amino acids. Germline V gene data show CDR1 as SQVTM and CDR2 as ANQGSEA. J lost 0 bases, V lost 4 bases, and 4 bases had no gene match. The CDR3 DNA sequence: TGCAGCGTTGTTTTTAGCGGGGGCTCCTACGAGCAGTACTTC. The encoded protein is CSVVFSGGSYEQYF.

The chain links TRBV27 to TRBJ2-7, with D possibly being TRBD1 (6 bases). CDR1 is MNHEY, CDR2 SMNVEV, per germline (reference sequence). The V end was cut by 5 bases, the J end by 4 bases, with 12 bases between. CDR3 size: 13 residues. The CDR3 bases are TGTGCCAGCAGTCAAGGACAGTTTTACGAGCAGTACTTC. This gives the protein CASSQGQFYEQYF.

This clone was detected only once. The genes are TRBV18 and TRBJ2-1; 12 bases align to TRBD2. Germline assignment: CDR1 KGHSH and CDR2 LQKENI. The CDR3 runs 18 residues. The V and J ends lost 0 bases and 3 bases, in that order; junction bases with no gene match: 6. As DNA, the CDR3 is TGTGCCAGCTCACCACCGGTGGCTAGCGGGAGGGTCTACAATGAGCAGTTCTTC. Its translation: CASSPPVASGRVYNEQFF. The variable domain in full, with the rest retrieved from reference TRBV18 and TRBJ2-1, is NAGVMQNPRHLVRRRGQEARLRCSPMKGHSHVYWYRQLPEEGLKFMVYLQKENIIDESGMPKERFSAEFPKEGPSILRIQQVVRGDSAAYFCASSPPVASGRVYNEQFFGPGTRLTVL.

The rearrangement uses TRBV27 and TRBJ2-7; possibly TRBD1 for D (6 bases). The CDR3 runs to 15 residues. The V gene's germline CDR1 is MNHEY and CDR2 SMNVEV (reference sequence). V gave up 4 bases and J gave up 0 bases, with 13 bases separating them. CDR3 protein: CASSYTGTNSYEQYF. CDR3 DNA sequence: TGTGCCAGCAGTTACACCGGGACAAACTCCTACGAGCAGTACTTC.

The chain is built from TRBV2 and TRBJ1-2; weak D call: TRBD1 (5 bases). V lost 7 bases to trimming and J lost 7 bases, with 16 bases between them. Germline V CDR1 and CDR2: SNHLY, FYNNEI. The CDR3 spans 13 residues. CDR3 loop: CASTPGGSGGYTF. The CDR3 nucleotides read TGTGCCAGCACCCCGGGGGGGTCTGGTGGCTACACCTTC.

This chain uses TRBV6-5 with TRBJ2-7, with 8 bases matching TRBD2. Trimming removed 4 bases from V and 0 bases from J; junction bases left unmatched: 8. The CDR3 extends over 16 amino acids. Germline CDR1 reads MNHEY; CDR2 reads SVGAGI. DNA of the CDR3: TGTGCCAGCAGTTGCCTTAGCGGGAAGAACTCCTACGAGCAGTACTTC. Residues: CASSCLSGKNSYEQYF.

This clone was recorded a few times. J is TRBJ1-1 and V is TRBV28; D is undetermined. This CDR3 comprises 13 residues. Germline V gives CDR1 MDHEN, CDR2 SYDVKM. V was shortened by 4 bases and J by 1 base, with 7 bases between the two germline ends. The CDR3 DNA reads TGTGCCAGCAGTTGGAGGGCGAACACTGAAGCTTTCTTT. Its translation: CASSWRANTEAFF.

The V and J genes are TRBV6-5 and TRBJ1-1, with unresolved D. From germline, CDR1 is MNHEY and CDR2 SVGAGI. V gave up 5 bases and J gave up 1 base, with 5 bases separating them. This CDR3 region has 12 residues. This CDR3 reads CASSHRNTEAFF. The CDR3 DNA sequence: TGTGCCAGCAGTCACAGGAACACTGAAGCTTTCTTT.